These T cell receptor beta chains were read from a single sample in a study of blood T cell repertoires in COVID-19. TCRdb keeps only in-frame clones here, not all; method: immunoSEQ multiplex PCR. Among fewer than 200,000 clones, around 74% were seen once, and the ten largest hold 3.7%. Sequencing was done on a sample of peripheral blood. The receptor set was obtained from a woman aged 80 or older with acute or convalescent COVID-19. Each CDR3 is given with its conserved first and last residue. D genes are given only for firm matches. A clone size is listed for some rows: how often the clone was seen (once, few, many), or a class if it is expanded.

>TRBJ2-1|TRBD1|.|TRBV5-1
TGCGCCAGCAGCTTGGGGGACAGGGCCACCTACAATGAGCAGTTCTTC
CASSLGDRATYNEQFF
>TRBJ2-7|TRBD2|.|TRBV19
TGTGCCAGTAGGACTCTAGCGGGAGACCGCTACGAGCAGTACTTC
CASRTLAGDRYEQYF
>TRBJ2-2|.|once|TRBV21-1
TGTGCCAGCAGCAAAGGGGTTCAAACGGAGGATCGGACCGGGGAGCTGTTTTTT
CASSKGVQTEDRTGELFF
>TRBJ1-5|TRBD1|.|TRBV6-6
TGTGCCAGCAGTTACTCGACAGGGAATCAGCCCCAGCATTTT
CASSYSTGNQPQHF
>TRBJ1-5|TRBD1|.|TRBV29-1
TGCAGCGTGGCGAGGGACAGGGATCGCCAGCCCCAGCATTTT
CSVARDRDRQPQHF
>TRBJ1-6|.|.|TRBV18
TGTGCCAGCTCAAGGGGTCCCCCGGGACAAGCAAATTCACCCCTCCACTTT
CASSRGPPGQANSPLHF
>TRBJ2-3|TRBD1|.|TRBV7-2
TGTGCCAGCAGCTCACAGGGGCAAGGAACAGATACGCAGTATTTT
CASSSQGQGTDTQYF
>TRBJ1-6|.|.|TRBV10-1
TGCGCGTCCCGGGGGGACCATAATTCACCCCTCCACTTT
CASRGDHNSPLHF
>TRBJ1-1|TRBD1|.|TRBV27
TGTGCCAGCAGTTCGGGACAGGGCACTGAAGCTTTCTTT
CASSSGQGTEAFF
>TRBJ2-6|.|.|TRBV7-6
TGTGCCAGCAGTTCGACAGGAGACCCTGGGGCCAACGTCCTGACTTTC
CASSSTGDPGANVLTF
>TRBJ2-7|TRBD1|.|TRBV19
TGTGCCAGTAGCTCAGGGGGCTTGGGCTCCTACGAGCAGTACTTC
CASSSGGLGSYEQYF
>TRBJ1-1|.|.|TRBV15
TGTGCCACCAGCACCAGACGGGGAGTGAACACTGAAGCTTTCTTT
CATSTRRGVNTEAFF
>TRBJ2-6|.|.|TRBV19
TGTGCCACCGAGGCGGGCAGAACATACTCTGGGGCCAACGTCCTGACTTTC
CATEAGRTYSGANVLTF
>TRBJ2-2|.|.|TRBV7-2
TGTGCCAGCAGCCAACGTACAGGGACCGGGGAGCTGTTTTTT
CASSQRTGTGELFF
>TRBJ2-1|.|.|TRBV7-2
TGTGCCAGCAGGGGTGAGGGGCGGGACCACAATGAGCAGTTCTTC
CASRGEGRDHNEQFF
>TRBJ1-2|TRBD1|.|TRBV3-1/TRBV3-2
TGTGCCAGCAGCCCAGGAAACAGGGGTAACTATGGCTACACCTTC
CASSPGNRGNYGYTF
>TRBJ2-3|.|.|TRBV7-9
TGTGCCAGCAGCTTAGGTCAGTCCACAGATACGCAGTATTTT
CASSLGQSTDTQYF
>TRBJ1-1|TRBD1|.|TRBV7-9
TGTGCCAGCAGCTCACCGGGACAGGGTAACACTGAAGCTTTCTTT
CASSSPGQGNTEAFF
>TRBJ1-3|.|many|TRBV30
TGTGCCTGGAGTGTAGGGACAAGCTCTGGAAACACCATATATTTT
CAWSVGTSSGNTIYF
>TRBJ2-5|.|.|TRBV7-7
TGTGCTAGCAGCTTAGAGTGGGGGCCGGAAGAGACCCAGTACTTC
CASSLEWGPEETQYF
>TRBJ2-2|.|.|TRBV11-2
TGTGCCAGTGGGGGCGGGAGCGCCTCGAACACCGGGGAGCTGTTTTTT
CASGGGSASNTGELFF
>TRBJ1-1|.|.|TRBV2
TGTGCCCAGAGGGAGCAGGTGGACACTGAAGCTTTCTTT
CAQREQVDTEAFF
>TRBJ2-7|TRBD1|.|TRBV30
TGTGCCTGGAGTGCTGGGACAGGGAGTTTCTACGAGCAGTACTTC
CAWSAGTGSFYEQYF
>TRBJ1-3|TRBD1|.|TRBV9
TGTGCCAGCAGCGGACGTACCGGGACAGGGCCGAGTTTCTCTGGAAACACCATATATTTT
CASSGRTGTGPSFSGNTIYF
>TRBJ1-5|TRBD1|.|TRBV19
TGTGCCAGTAGTTTATTACAGGGGGCTGGCAATCAGCCCCAGCATTTT
CASSLLQGAGNQPQHF
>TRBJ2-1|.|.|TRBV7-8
TGTGCCAGCAGCTTAACTATCCACAATGAGCAGTTCTTC
CASSLTIHNEQFF
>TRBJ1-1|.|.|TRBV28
TGTGCCAGCAGTTTAGCCGCGGAGGGGCGTGTGGCCACTGAAGCTTTCTTT
CASSLAAEGRVATEAFF
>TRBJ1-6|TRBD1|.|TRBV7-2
TGTGCCAGCAGGCCGAGGGGGCAGGGGCATAATTCACCCCTCCACTTT
CASRPRGQGHNSPLHF
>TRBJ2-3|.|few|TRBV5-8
TGTGCCAGCAGCTTGGGGCAGGCCACTGATACGCAGTATTTT
CASSLGQATDTQYF
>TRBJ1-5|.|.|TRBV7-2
TGTGCCAGCAGCCCTCAGGTTAGCAATCAGCCCCAGCATTTT
CASSPQVSNQPQHF
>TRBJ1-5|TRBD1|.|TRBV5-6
TGTGCCAGCAGCGTGGGACAGGGGGTGAGTCAGCCCCAGCATTTT
CASSVGQGVSQPQHF
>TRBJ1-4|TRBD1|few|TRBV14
TGTGCCAGCAGCCGGAAGACAGGGTATTCTGAAAAACTGTTTTTT
CASSRKTGYSEKLFF
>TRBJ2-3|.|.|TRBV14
TGTGCCAGCAGCCAGGCGCAGCCGGGGATCTCGGATACGCAGTATTTT
CASSQAQPGISDTQYF
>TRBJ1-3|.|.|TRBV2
TGTGCCAGTTTGTCCACCGAAACGAGGGCGGACACCATATATTTT
CASLSTETRADTIYF
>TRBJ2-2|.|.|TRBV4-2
TGTGCCAGCAACCGGCATCAAGGGAAGGGAGAGAACACCGGGGAGCTGTTTTTT
CASNRHQGKGENTGELFF
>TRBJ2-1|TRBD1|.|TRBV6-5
TGTGCCAGCAGCCAAGACCCAGGGGGCTACAATGAGCAGTTCTTC
CASSQDPGGYNEQFF
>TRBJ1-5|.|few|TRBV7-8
TGTGCCAGCAGCTTCGCCGGGTTGGGGGGGGATCAGCCCCAGCATTTT
CASSFAGLGGDQPQHF
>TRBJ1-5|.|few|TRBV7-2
TGTGCCAGCAGCTTGGGGCGTGGCAATCAGCCCCAGCATTTT
CASSLGRGNQPQHF
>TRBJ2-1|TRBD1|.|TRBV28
TGTGCCAGCATCAAGGGACAGGGGGAGAGTGAGCAGTTCTTC
CASIKGQGESEQFF
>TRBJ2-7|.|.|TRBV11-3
TGTGCCAGCAGCTTAGACCAGGGAGGCGAGCAGTACTTC
CASSLDQGGEQYF